This T cell receptor beta chain emerged from a study of T cell repertoires in cytomegalovirus infection. Study-level findings and limits: CMV-specific HLA-C-restricted TCR beta clonotypes dominated the ex vivo response.

MiXCR, applied by TCRdb to the reads, yields one record per CDR3 protein. The top ten clones hold 15% to 20% of a sample with 200,000 to 250,000 distinct CDR3 sequences, about 23% of them seen once. Regarding this clonotype: As yet, its antigen is unknown.

V was cut by 2 bases and J by 7 bases, with 5 bases left in between. From germline, CDR1 is MGHRA and CDR2 YSYEKL. The CDR3 is 12 residues long. Sequences were obtained from CD8+ T cells from PBMCs. J is TRBJ2-2 and V is TRBV4-1; D gene ambiguous. The sequence was collected from a human donor in good health (CMV status not recorded). Some clones in this sample may be carry-over from other donors' samples. Written as DNA, the CDR3 is TGCGCCAGCAGCCAAAGAGGCGGGGAGCTGTTTTTT. Encoded protein: CASSQRGGELFF.